This T cell receptor beta chain was profiled in a study of breast tumors, draining lymph nodes, adjacent tissues. Findings of the study overall: Most tumor T cells seemingly derive from lymph node, then expand in tumor.

At least ten counts were recorded for this clonotype. The target antigen is unknown. Germline V gene lookup returns CDR1 DFQATT and CDR2 SNEGSKA (reference sequence). The V end was cut by 1 base, the J end by 14 bases, with 17 bases between. The CDR3 covers 12 residues. TCRdb passed the multiplex PCR reads through MiXCR, listing each CDR3 protein once. The repertoire includes approximately 130,000 distinct CDR3 sequences, about 20% of them detected once, and roughly 2% sits in the top ten. The lymph nodes were axillary draining lymph nodes from breast cancer patients. The V and J genes are TRBV20-1 and TRBJ1-2; unclear D gene. Sequencing was carried out using axillary lymph node tissue. The source is a female donor with breast cancer. Some clones in this sample may be carry-over from other donors' samples. In nucleotides, the CDR3 is TGCAGTGCTAGAGTTGGACTCCCGGTTGAAACCTTC. It is translated as CSARVGLPVETF.